What follows are 26 T cell receptor beta chains derived from one specimen sequenced in a study of blood T cell repertoires in COVID-19. The repertoire was sequenced with immunoSEQ multiplex PCR; TCRdb's copy has only in-frame clones and lacks some. Of a few hundred thousand clones listed, 80% to 90% are singletons. The specimen sequenced was PBMCs or T cells enriched from blood (not recorded which). Receptors were obtained from a man in his thirties or forties who had recovered from COVID-19.

The chain employs TRBV28 and TRBJ1-1, with D uncertain. The CDR3 is 12 amino acids. Trimming removed 1 base from V and 2 bases from J, with 2 bases in between. The germline CDR1 and CDR2 sequences are MDHEN and SYDVKM. Here the CDR3 DNA reads TGTGCCAGCAGTTTATCAAACACTGAAGCTTTCTTT. Its translation: CASSLSNTEAFF.

V is TRBV24-1 and J is TRBJ2-2; 9 bases are shared with TRBD2. The V gene's germline CDR1 is KGHDR and CDR2 SFDVKD. The CDR3 length is 17 residues. The V and J ends lost 4 bases and 4 bases, in that order; junction bases with no gene match: 9. This CDR3 is CATSEFSGRRSTGELFF. CDR3 coding DNA: TGTGCCACCAGTGAGTTCAGCGGGAGGCGGAGCACCGGGGAGCTGTTTTTT.

V is TRBV18 and J is TRBJ2-7; D is undetermined. The CDR3 totals 11 residues. The V end was cut by 3 bases, the J end by 10 bases, with 10 bases between. CDR1 KGHSH and CDR2 LQKENI come from the germline V gene. This chain's CDR3 is CASSPNSGQYF. As DNA, the CDR3 is TGTGCCAGCTCACCTAACAGTGGACAGTACTTC.

This sequence joins TRBV18 and TRBJ1-5; no clear D. Trimming removed 3 bases from V and 1 base from J, with 10 bases in between. CDR3 size: 15 residues. The V gene's germline CDR1 is KGHSH and CDR2 LQKENI. DNA of the CDR3: TGTGCCAGCTCACCCCGGGAAGTGAGCAATCAGCCCCAGCATTTT. Translation gives CASSPREVSNQPQHF.

The chain combines TRBV19 with TRBJ2-1; 13 nucleotides match TRBD2. The trim removed 6 bases at V and 9 bases at J, leaving 8 bases unmatched. Per germline, CDR1 LNHDA and CDR2 SQIVND (reference sequence). The CDR3 covers 15 residues. This CDR3 reads CASRRGLAGVSEQFF. CDR3 nucleotides: TGTGCCAGTAGAAGAGGACTAGCGGGAGTTAGTGAGCAGTTCTTC.

This rearrangement joins TRBV20-1 to TRBJ2-5; 8 nucleotides line up with TRBD1. The J segment lost 4 bases and the V segment lost 4 bases, leaving 2 bases of the junction unmatched. From germline, CDR1 is DFQATT and CDR2 SNEGSKA (reference sequence). The CDR3 is 12 amino acids. The CDR3 sequence: CSATDRGETQYF. The CDR3 DNA reads as TGCAGTGCTACTGACAGGGGAGAGACCCAGTACTTC.

This clone has just a few counts. The J gene is TRBJ2-2, the V gene TRBV10-2, with 11 bases identical to TRBD2. The V segment lost 2 bases and the J segment 4 bases; nucleotides outside the gene matches: 9. Germline CDR1 WSHSY, CDR2 SAAADI. The CDR3 totals 18 residues. As DNA, the CDR3 is TGCGCCAGCAGTGAGGGTGGGCTAGCGGGAGGTAGCACCGGGGAGCTGTTTTTT. Amino acids: CASSEGGLAGGSTGELFF.

J is TRBJ2-1 and V is TRBV5-5; possibly TRBD1 for D (5 bases). From germline, CDR1 is SGHKS and CDR2 YYEKEE (reference sequence). V dropped 0 bases and J dropped 0 bases, with 13 bases sitting between them. The CDR3 runs to 17 residues. This CDR3 reads CASSLVGAPSSYNEQFF. The CDR3 DNA follows: TGTGCCAGCAGCTTGGTAGGGGCGCCCAGCTCCTACAATGAGCAGTTCTTC. The full variable domain, its missing parts supplied by reference TRBV5-5 and TRBJ2-1, is DAGVTQSPTHLIKTRGQQVTLRCSPISGHKSVSWYQQVLGQGPQFIFQYYEKEERGRGNFPDRFSARQFPNYSSELNVNALLLGDSALYLCASSLVGAPSSYNEQFFGPGTRLTVL.

This chain connects TRBV12-3 or TRBV12-4 to TRBJ1-2, with D unresolved. The CDR3 is 13 amino acids. Trimming left V 4 bases short and J 0 bases short, with 6 bases between. As DNA, the CDR3 is TGTGCCAGCAGTTCCCAGACTAACTATGGCTACACCTTC. Amino acids: CASSSQTNYGYTF.

The V call is TRBV28, the J call TRBJ2-7; no definite D call. V was cut by 4 bases and J by 6 bases, with 7 bases left in between. CDR3 length: 11 amino acids. CDR1 and CDR2 from the germline V gene are MDHEN and SYDVKM. CDR3 nucleotides: TGTGCCAGCAGTTCAACGGGCGAGCAGTACTTC. Translated, it gives CASSSTGEQYF.

Concerning this clone itself: In the same sample, other DNA sequences code for this CDR3. The chain links TRBV28 to TRBJ1-2; D is unresolved. V shed 3 bases and J shed 6 bases, with 2 bases lying between them. The CDR3 is made up of 10 amino acids. Germline assignment: CDR1 MDHEN and CDR2 SYDVKM. DNA for the CDR3: TGTGCCAGCAGTTTTAATGGCTACACCTTC. Its translation is CASSFNGYTF.

This chain joins TRBV4-1 and TRBJ1-6; D ambiguous. Germline CDR1 MGHRA, CDR2 YSYEKL. The CDR3 contains 15 residues. Trimming stripped 0 bases from V and 15 bases from J, with 18 bases between. The chain's CDR3 is CASSQDHGGRRGLHF. In DNA form, the CDR3 reads TGCGCCAGCAGCCAAGATCACGGTGGGAGAAGAGGCCTCCACTTT.

The genes are TRBV6-5 and TRBJ2-5; D call uncertain. This CDR3 region has 16 residues. With 0 bases removed from V and 4 bases from J, the gap between germline ends came to 15 bases. CDR1 is MNHEY, CDR2 SVGAGI, per germline. This CDR3 is CASSYSSSAAGETQYF. DNA for the CDR3: TGTGCCAGCAGTTACTCGAGCTCCGCGGCCGGAGAGACCCAGTACTTC.

V and J are TRBV6-5 and TRBJ2-7; tentative D call: TRBD1 (6 bases). The CDR3 contains 15 residues. CDR1 and CDR2 from the germline V gene are MNHEY and SVGAGI. The ends were cut back, 7 bases at V and 2 bases at J, with 18 bases in the middle. The CDR3 reads CASKWGPMGAYEQYF. In DNA, the CDR3 is TGTGCCAGCAAGTGGGGGCCCATGGGGGCCTACGAGCAGTACTTC.

The CDR3 coding sequence is TGTGCCAGCAGTTCTTGGGACAGGGGATATGGCTACACCTTC. It translates to CASSSWDRGYGYTF. The chain has TRBV2 and TRBJ1-2; 10 bases map to TRBD1. This CDR3 region has 14 residues. With 5 bases clipped from V and 5 bases from J, the junction kept 5 bases outside the gene matches. Germline V gives CDR1 SNHLY, CDR2 FYNNEI.

The genes are TRBV5-1 and TRBJ2-1; tentatively, D is TRBD2 (6 bases). The CDR3 totals 14 residues. Germline V CDR1 and CDR2: SGHRS, YFSETQ. Trimming removed 4 bases at V and 9 bases at J, with 17 bases between. The CDR3 loop is CASSGGSGLGEQFF. CDR3 coding DNA: TGCGCCAGCAGCGGTGGTAGCGGACTGGGTGAGCAGTTCTTC.

This chain links TRBV7-9 with TRBJ2-7; the D gene is possibly TRBD2 (6 bases). V was pared by 6 bases and J by 1 base, with 13 bases between. The CDR3 is 14 amino acids. CDR1 SEHNR and CDR2 FQNEAQ come from the germline V gene (reference sequence). In DNA form, the CDR3 reads TGTGCCAGCAGTTCCCAAGGGAGGTCCTACGAGCAGTACTTC. Its protein is CASSSQGRSYEQYF.

The chain recombines TRBV20-1 with TRBJ2-1; 10 nucleotides line up with TRBD2. The CDR3 length is 11 residues. V shed 5 bases, J shed 10 bases, and the junction held 2 bases outside the gene matches. CDR1 and CDR2 from the germline V gene are DFQATT and SNEGSKA (reference sequence). CDR3 in amino acids: CSARTSGEQFF. The DNA for the CDR3 is TGCAGTGCTCGGACTAGCGGAGAGCAGTTCTTC.

This clone was observed a handful of times. The genes are TRBV3-1 (or the pseudogene TRBV3-2) and TRBJ2-1; TRBD2 agrees at 10 bases. V was clipped by 8 bases and J by 4 bases; unmatched bases: 8. The germline gives CDR1 LGHDT, CDR2 YNNKEL (reference sequence). CDR3 length: 15 amino acids. The CDR3 bases are TGTGCCAGCGTAGCGGGAGGCCTGACATACAATGAGCAGTTCTTC. Translation: CASVAGGLTYNEQFF.

The chain recombines TRBV19 with TRBJ1-5; TRBD1 is a possible D gene (5 bases). Looked up from germline, CDR1 is LNHDA and CDR2 is SQIVND (reference sequence). CDR3 size: 16 residues. Trimming removed 1 base at V and 1 base at J, with 11 bases between. The CDR3: CASSIGGRGSNQPQHF. As DNA, the CDR3 is TGTGCCAGTAGTATAGGGGGCCGGGGGAGCAATCAGCCCCAGCATTTT.

This rearrangement joins TRBV21-1 to TRBJ2-2; whether TRBD1, the table's D call, matches the DNA was not checked. TRBV21-1 is reported as a pseudogene. CDR3 size: 20 residues. The CDR3 nucleotides read TGTGCCAGCAGCAAAGGTCCCGCGCAACACAGGGGCACTTACCCCGGGGAGCTGTTTTTT. It is translated as CASSKGPAQHRGTYPGELFF.

V gene TRBV25-1 combines with J gene TRBJ2-2; 8 positions agree with TRBD2. The germline gives CDR1 MGHDK, CDR2 SYGVNS. This CDR3 region has 14 residues. Trimming at V came to 6 bases and at J to 13 bases, leaving 13 bases not matched to a gene. CDR3 sequence reads: CASSGGSGIGALFF. Here the CDR3 DNA reads TGTGCCAGCAGCGGGGGTAGCGGGATCGGTGCGCTGTTTTTT.

The rearrangement uses TRBV28 and TRBJ1-2; D is uncertain. Deletions cut 4 bases from V and 4 bases from J, with 4 bases between. The CDR3 is made up of 11 amino acids. CDR1 and CDR2 (germline): MDHEN, SYDVKM. CDR3 amino acids: CASSSPYGYTF. The CDR3 nucleotides are TGTGCCAGCAGTTCTCCCTATGGCTACACCTTC.

The rearrangement links TRBV30 to TRBJ1-5; TRBD1 matches at 8 bases. Per germline, CDR1 GTSNPN and CDR2 SVGIG (reference sequence). Trimming cost V 1 base and J 6 bases; bases outside gene matches: 8. The CDR3 is made up of 15 amino acids. The CDR3 here is CAWSGGTGGSQPQHF. The DNA of the CDR3 is TGTGCCTGGAGTGGGGGGACAGGCGGGAGTCAGCCCCAGCATTTT.

This chain connects TRBV7-9 to TRBJ2-7; D possibly corresponds to TRBD2 (5 bases). The CDR3 totals 14 residues. Germline V CDR1 and CDR2: SEHNR, FQNEAQ (reference sequence). The V gene lost 4 bases and the J gene lost 0 bases, with 10 bases spanning the gap. DNA for the CDR3: TGTGCCAGCAGCTCTGAGCGGAGCTCCTACGAGCAGTACTTC. This sequence encodes CASSSERSSYEQYF. Drawing the rest from reference TRBV7-9 and TRBJ2-7, the complete variable domain is DTGVSQNPRHKITKRGQNVTFRCDPISEHNRLYWYRQTLGQGPEFLTYFQNEAQLEKSRLLSDRFSAERPKGSFSTLEIQRTEQGDSAMYLCASSSERSSYEQYFGPGTRLTVT.

The gene calls are TRBV15 and TRBJ2-1; unclear D gene. V dropped 1 base and J dropped 5 bases, with 18 bases sitting between them. The CDR3 totals 17 residues. Germline loops: CDR1 LNHNV, CDR2 YYDKDF (reference sequence). This chain's CDR3 is CATSRVFAAENHNEQFF. CDR3 DNA: TGTGCCACCAGCAGAGTCTTTGCGGCCGAGAACCACAATGAGCAGTTCTTC.